The sequence of this T cell receptor beta chain was determined in a study of shared clonotypes between healthy human individuals. The assay used deep level. Replicate PCRs run on sorted subsets employed around 200 ng DNA, approximately 30,000 T cell genomes. Data came from immunoSEQ multiplex PCR; TCRdb stores just in-frame clones and leaves some out. The sample includes 730,000 or so clones, approximately 79% seen only once; the top ten take under 2%. Findings of the study overall: The sharing of about 5.3% of naive CD4 clonotypes was seen across a handful of donors.

The germline V gene encodes CDR1 GTSNPN and CDR2 SVGIG (reference sequence). V trimming: 2 bases; J trimming: 1 base; junction bases outside the gene matches: 6. The CDR3 is 15 amino acids. Subsets obtained from CD4+ cells comprised CD45RA+ naive and CD45RA-negative memory cells. Points on this clone: Its cognate antigen is unknown.

This sequence was found in a woman aged 25 to 45 in good health. The specimen was memory CD4+ T cells sorted from blood. Subset given: CD45RA-negative fraction. J is TRBJ2-5 and V is TRBV30, with TRBD1 matching over 8 bases. CDR3 in amino acids: CAWSRGTGTQETQYF. DNA of the CDR3: TGTGCCTGGAGTAGGGGGACAGGCACCCAAGAGACCCAGTACTTC. The whole variable domain, remainder taken from reference TRBV30 and TRBJ2-5, is SQTIHQWPATLVQPVGSPLSLECTVEGTSNPNLYWYRQAAGRGLQLLFYSVGIGQISSEVPQNLSASRPQDRQFILSSKKLLLSDSGFYLCAWSRGTGTQETQYFGPGTRLLVL.